This T cell receptor beta chain was documented in a study of blood T cell repertoires in COVID-19. On the study more broadly: Samples of COVID-19 (acute and convalescent) were obtained from the United States, Italy and Spain.

V shed 4 bases and J shed 5 bases, with 33 bases lying between them. The germline V gene has CDR1 MDHEN and CDR2 SYDVKM. This CDR3 contains 20 residues. Only in-frame clones appear in the TCRdb table, and some are missing; sequencing was by immunoSEQ multiplex PCR. Of 250,000 to 350,000 clones in the sample, 85% to 90% were seen once. This sequence originates from a woman in her forties or fifties who had been exposed to COVID-19. The chain has TRBV28 and TRBJ2-7; either TRBD1 or TRBD2 may supply D (9 bases each). Material: PBMCs or T cells enriched from blood (not recorded which). CDR3 nucleotide sequence: TGTGCCAGCAGTTCTTCCGCCGGGACAGGGACTGCGGGGGGGCTTGACGAGCAGTACTTC. Its protein is CASSSSAGTGTAGGLDEQYF.